This record looks at one TCR beta chain sequence and its context. In the original analysis: Amplification with reference gene primers provided the estimates of nucleated cell counts. Sequencing was performed with immunoSEQ multiplex PCR; in TCRdb, only in-frame clones are kept and a portion is missing. V and J calls and clone size are those listed in that table; D and trimming were worked out from the DNA. This repertoire shows about 120,000 clones, 90% found once; its top ten account for less than 2%. The data originate from a study of blood T cell repertoires in COVID-19. About the research overall: Spain, Italy and the United States supplied samples that represented acute and convalescent COVID-19. T cells, B-cell-depleted T cells, or PBMCs supplied cDNA or gDNA.

There are 14 residues in the CDR3. The germline V gene encodes CDR1 SQVTM and CDR2 ANQGSEA. The V end lost 6 bases, the J end lost 2 bases, and 16 bases lay between the germline ends. Material for sequencing was peripheral blood. V is TRBV29-1 and J is TRBJ1-1; D may be TRBD1 (5 bases). The clonotype comes from a human donor with active COVID-19. The donor label of this sample is uncertain. As DNA, the CDR3 is TGCAGCGTCACAGGCTACCCTACTAACACTGAAGCTTTCTTT. The encoded protein is CSVTGYPTNTEAFF.